The rows below give T cell receptor beta chains drawn from one sample of a study of cytomegalovirus exposure and HLA in healthy donors. Clones were read by immunoSEQ multiplex PCR, and TCRdb kept only the in-frame ones, dropping some. The data contain about 190,000 clones, around nine tenths of them singletons. Sequencing input: PBMCs. The receptor set was obtained from a woman younger than 35 in good health and CMV-seronegative. CDR3s include the opening cysteine and the closing phenylalanine or tryptophan. The D gene is left open where the match is weak. A clone size is listed for some rows: how often the clone was seen (once, few, many), or a class if it is expanded.

clone size | J gene | D gene | V gene | CDR3 protein | CDR3 DNA
NA | TRBJ2-1 | NA | TRBV4-1 | CASSRLAVYNEQFF | TGCGCCAGCAGCCGGTTAGCGGTTTACAATGAGCAGTTCTTC
NA | TRBJ2-2 | TRBD2 | TRBV2 | CASRRLAGGSTGELFF | TGTGCCAGCCGTCGGCTAGCGGGGGGGAGCACCGGGGAGCTGTTTTTT
once | TRBJ2-1 | NA | TRBV19 | CASSRRAAGFYNEQFF | TGTGCCAGTAGTCGGAGGGCGGCGGGGTTCTACAATGAGCAGTTCTTC
NA | TRBJ2-7 | NA | TRBV6-5 | CASRPVTTYEQYF | TGTGCCAGCAGGCCAGTGACTACCTACGAGCAGTACTTC
NA | TRBJ2-6 | NA | TRBV6-4 | CASSDIQTVTNSGANVLTF | TGTGCCAGCAGTGACATCCAGACGGTGACTAACTCTGGGGCCAACGTCCTGACTTTC
few | TRBJ1-1 | NA | TRBV6-5 | CASSPGTYEAFF | TGTGCCAGCAGTCCCGGGACATACGAAGCTTTCTTT
NA | TRBJ1-1 | TRBD1 | TRBV6-1 | CASSGNRGRFILGTEAFF | TGTGCCAGCAGTGGAAACAGGGGGCGGTTTATTTTGGGCACTGAAGCTTTCTTT
NA | TRBJ2-5 | TRBD1 | TRBV2 | CASSGFRDRGPGKVRETQYF | TGTGCCAGCAGCGGGTTCCGGGACAGGGGGCCTGGGAAGGTGAGAGAGACCCAGTACTTC
NA | TRBJ1-3 | NA | TRBV13 | CASSLSGYSGNTIYF | TGTGCCAGCAGCTTATCGGGTTACTCTGGAAACACCATATATTTT
once | TRBJ1-2 | NA | TRBV7-9 | CASSLISDKNYGYTF | TGTGCCAGCAGCTTAATATCTGACAAGAACTATGGCTACACCTTC
NA | TRBJ2-5 | NA | TRBV11-2 | CASSLGSGYRETQYF | TGTGCCAGCAGCTTAGGGTCCGGGTATAGGGAGACCCAGTACTTC
NA | TRBJ2-2 | NA | TRBV11-3 | CASSLDRQTGELFF | TGTGCCAGCAGCCTAGACAGGCAAACCGGGGAGCTGTTTTTT
NA | TRBJ2-2 | TRBD1 | TRBV27 | CASRGRQGPNTGELFF | TGTGCCAGCAGAGGGAGACAGGGACCCAACACCGGGGAGCTGTTTTTT
NA | TRBJ1-2 | TRBD1 | TRBV5-6 | CASSPWTGRGGYTF | TGTGCCAGCAGCCCATGGACAGGTCGAGGTGGCTACACCTTC
NA | TRBJ2-7 | TRBD1 | TRBV18 | CASSPLVQGASEQYF | TGTGCCAGCTCACCACTGGTACAGGGGGCATCCGAGCAGTACTTC
NA | TRBJ2-5 | TRBD2 | TRBV10-1 | CASSEKLAGLGTQYF | TGCGCCAGCAGTGAGAAACTAGCGGGGCTAGGGACCCAGTACTTC
NA | TRBJ2-3 | NA | TRBV7-3 | CASSLGRGMADTQYF | TGTGCCAGCAGCCTAGGGCGGGGAATGGCAGATACGCAGTATTTT
NA | TRBJ1-3 | TRBD1 | TRBV28 | CASSLPATRTGGNTIYF | TGTGCCAGCAGTTTACCCGCGACCCGGACAGGGGGAAACACCATATATTTT
NA | TRBJ2-2 | NA | TRBV5-5 | CASSLDTGYPVGELFF | TGTGCCAGCAGCTTGGATACGGGATACCCAGTCGGGGAGCTGTTTTTT
once | TRBJ2-5 | NA | TRBV28 | CASSGGGAGRQETQYF | TGTGCCAGCAGTGGAGGGGGGGCCGGTAGGCAAGAGACCCAGTACTTC
NA | TRBJ2-3 | TRBD2 | TRBV28 | CASSPIASGESTDTQYF | TGTGCCAGCAGTCCAATCGCTAGCGGGGAGAGCACAGATACGCAGTATTTT
NA | TRBJ2-7 | TRBD1 | TRBV4-2 | CASSHGEGQGAEQYF | TGTGCCAGCAGCCACGGAGAGGGACAGGGGGCCGAGCAGTACTTC
NA | TRBJ2-1 | NA | TRBV21-1 | CASIQQSRGYNEQFF | TGTGCCAGCATCCAACAGTCAAGGGGTTACAATGAGCAGTTCTTC
NA | TRBJ2-2 | TRBD2 | TRBV7-2 | CASSLVTSGMNTGELFF | TGTGCCAGCAGCTTAGTTACTAGCGGGATGAACACCGGGGAGCTGTTTTTT
NA | TRBJ1-2 | NA | TRBV7-9 | CASSSKDRANYGYTF | TGTGCCAGCAGTTCGAAGGACAGAGCAAACTATGGCTACACCTTC
NA | TRBJ1-1 | TRBD1 | TRBV11-2 | CASSSLPGQGVYTEAFF | TGTGCCAGCAGTTCGTTACCGGGACAGGGTGTTTACACTGAAGCTTTCTTT
NA | TRBJ2-7 | NA | TRBV20-1 | CSARIGLEQYF | TGCAGTGCTAGGATCGGTCTCGAGCAGTACTTC
NA | TRBJ1-2 | NA | TRBV2 | CASMNPGSAGYTF | TGTGCCAGCATGAACCCGGGTTCCGCGGGCTACACCTTC
NA | TRBJ1-2 | NA | TRBV6-1 | CASSTGFNYGYTF | TGTGCCAGCAGTACGGGTTTTAACTATGGCTACACCTTC
NA | TRBJ1-2 | TRBD1 | TRBV4-1 | CASSQEEGADYGYTF | TGCGCCAGCAGCCAAGAAGAGGGGGCGGATTATGGCTACACCTTC
few | TRBJ1-2 | TRBD1 | TRBV14 | CASSQEAGGWNGYTF | TGTGCCAGCAGCCAGGAAGCAGGGGGATGGAATGGCTACACCTTC
NA | TRBJ2-7 | TRBD1 | TRBV30 | CAWKQDRGEQYF | TGTGCCTGGAAACAGGACAGGGGCGAGCAGTACTTC
NA | TRBJ2-3 | TRBD1 | TRBV7-9 | CSSSLASLKGQRTDTQYF | TGTTCCAGCAGCTTAGCTTCCCTAAAGGGACAGCGGACAGATACGCAGTATTTT
NA | TRBJ1-1 | NA | TRBV19 | CASSPERQNTEAFF | TGTGCCAGTAGCCCCGAGAGGCAGAACACTGAAGCTTTCTTT
NA | TRBJ2-7 | NA | TRBV7-9 | CASSPGGYYEQYF | TGTGCCAGCAGCCCCGGAGGGTACTACGAGCAGTACTTC
once | TRBJ2-7 | TRBD2 | TRBV30 | CAWSRLAGGVEQYF | TGTGCCTGGAGTAGACTAGCGGGAGGGGTTGAGCAGTACTTC
NA | TRBJ2-1 | NA | TRBV6-5 | CASSYNTRQFF | TGTGCCAGCAGTTACAATACAAGGCAGTTCTTC
NA | TRBJ2-3 | TRBD2 | TRBV14 | CASSQDLQPGLALDTQYF | TGTGCCAGCAGCCAAGACCTTCAGCCGGGACTAGCGTTGGATACGCAGTATTTT
NA | TRBJ1-2 | NA | TRBV19 | CASSIRGSNYGYTF | TGTGCCAGTAGTATCCGGGGATCTAACTATGGCTACACCTTC
NA | TRBJ1-4 | TRBD1 | TRBV14 | CASSPRGGGEGEKLFF | TGTGCCAGCAGCCCCCGTGGAGGGGGCGAGGGAGAAAAACTGTTTTTT
NA | TRBJ1-3 | NA | TRBV7-2 | CASSLAPSSGNTIYF | TGTGCCAGCAGCTTAGCGCCGAGCTCTGGAAACACCATATATTTT
NA | TRBJ2-4 | TRBD1 | TRBV13 | CASSSFRDRGRLAKNIQYF | TGTGCCAGCAGCTCATTCCGGGACAGGGGTCGACTAGCCAAAAACATTCAGTACTTC
NA | TRBJ2-1 | NA | TRBV7-5 | CVRRGRAGNEQFF | TGTGTCAGAAGAGGCCGGGCAGGGAATGAGCAGTTCTTC
NA | TRBJ2-2 | TRBD1 | TRBV18 | CASSLDTGATGELFF | TGTGCCAGCTCACTAGATACAGGGGCGACCGGGGAGCTGTTTTTT
NA | TRBJ1-2 | TRBD1 | TRBV5-1 | CASATAGGYGYTF | TGCGCCAGCGCCACGGCAGGGGGGTATGGCTACACCTTC
NA | TRBJ2-7 | NA | TRBV4-2 | CASSQGVGAYEQYF | TGTGCCAGCAGCCAAGGGGTTGGAGCCTACGAGCAGTACTTC
NA | TRBJ2-1 | TRBD2 | TRBV5-4 | CASSLGRGGLNEQFF | TGTGCCAGCAGCTTGGGGCGGGGGGGCCTAAATGAGCAGTTCTTC
NA | TRBJ1-2 | NA | TRBV7-9 | CASSLSGGGSYYGYTF | TGTGCCAGCAGCTTAAGCGGGGGGGGGTCATACTATGGCTACACCTTC
NA | TRBJ2-7 | NA | TRBV30 | CAWSGTEGSWYEQYF | TGTGCCTGGAGTGGTACGGAGGGGTCGTGGTACGAGCAGTACTTC
NA | TRBJ1-5 | NA | TRBV7-2 | CASSSAGSQPQHF | TGTGCCAGCAGCTCCGCGGGGAGTCAGCCCCAGCATTTT
NA | TRBJ2-1 | TRBD2 | TRBV9 | CASSSRTSGTYNEQFF | TGTGCCAGCAGCTCCCGGACTAGCGGGACCTACAATGAGCAGTTCTTC
NA | TRBJ2-1 | TRBD2 | TRBV7-2 | CASSLFSGGQGEQFF | TGTGCCAGCAGCTTATTTAGCGGGGGGCAGGGTGAGCAGTTCTTC
NA | TRBJ2-7 | NA | TRBV6-6 | CASSTGEEGSEQYF | TGTGCCAGTTCCACTGGGGAGGAAGGTAGCGAGCAGTACTTC
NA | TRBJ1-1 | NA | TRBV28 | CASIGRANTEAFF | TGTGCCAGCATAGGCAGGGCGAACACTGAAGCTTTCTTT